What follows is one T cell receptor (beta chain) and its context. Its antigen is currently unknown. These data are taken from a study of shared clonotypes between healthy human individuals. About the study: CD8 memory received one plate per donor, CD8 naive two, CD4 memory three and CD4 naive three. Overall study findings and caveats: Generally, naive subsets came out with larger estimated richness than memory subsets.

Under the authors' procedure: Without quality scores, immunoSEQ junctional reads could not be filtered like full-length reads. TCRdb's table, derived via immunoSEQ multiplex PCR, lists solely in-frame clones and lacks some. The DNA gave D and trimming, while V, J and clone size come from that table. In the table there are over 2,000,000 clones, around 95% of which are singletons. V dropped 0 bases and J dropped 4 bases, with 19 bases sitting between them. CDR1 and CDR2 (germline): LGHNA, YSLEER. This CDR3 region has 18 residues. The naive CD8 population came from CD45RO-negative cells selected for CCR7, without terminally differentiated effector memory CD45RA+ cells.

The clonotype was recovered from a man between 18 and 35 years old in good health. Some clones in this sample may be carry-over from other donors' samples. Sequencing was performed on naive CD8+ T cells from PBMCs. The chain joins TRBV4-3 to TRBJ2-1; no firm D call. The CDR3 DNA sequence: TGCGCCAGCAGCCAAGAGTTCTCAATTAGGGTTACATACAATGAGCAGTTCTTC. It specifies CASSQEFSIRVTYNEQFF.